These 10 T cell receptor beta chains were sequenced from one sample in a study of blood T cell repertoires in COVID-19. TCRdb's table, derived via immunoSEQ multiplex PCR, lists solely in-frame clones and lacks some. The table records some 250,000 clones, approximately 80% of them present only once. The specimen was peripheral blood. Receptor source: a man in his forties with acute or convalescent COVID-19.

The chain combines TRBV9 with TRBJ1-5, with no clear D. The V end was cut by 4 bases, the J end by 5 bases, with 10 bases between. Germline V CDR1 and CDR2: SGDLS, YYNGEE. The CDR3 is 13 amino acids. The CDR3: CASSRNYDQPQHF. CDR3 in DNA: TGTGCCAGCAGCAGAAACTATGATCAGCCCCAGCATTTT.

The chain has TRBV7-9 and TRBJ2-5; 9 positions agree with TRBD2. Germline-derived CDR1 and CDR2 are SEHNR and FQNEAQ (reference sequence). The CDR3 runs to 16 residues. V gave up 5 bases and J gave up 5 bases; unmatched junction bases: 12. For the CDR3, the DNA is TGTGCCAGCAGCCCCCGGTCTAGCGGGAATGGCGAGACCCAGTACTTC. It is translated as CASSPRSSGNGETQYF.

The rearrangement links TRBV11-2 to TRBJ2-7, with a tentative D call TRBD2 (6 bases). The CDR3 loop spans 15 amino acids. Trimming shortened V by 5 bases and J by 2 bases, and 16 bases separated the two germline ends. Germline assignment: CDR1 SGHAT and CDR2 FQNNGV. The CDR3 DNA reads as TGTGCCAGCAGCCCAGGGCGGGGTCCAACCTACGAGCAGTACTTC. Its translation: CASSPGRGPTYEQYF.

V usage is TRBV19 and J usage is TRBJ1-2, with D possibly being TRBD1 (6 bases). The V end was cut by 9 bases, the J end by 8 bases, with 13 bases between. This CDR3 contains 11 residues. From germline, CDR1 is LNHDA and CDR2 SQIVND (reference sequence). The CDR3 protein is CASRSGDGYTF. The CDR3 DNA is TGTGCCAGCAGATCAGGGGACGGCTACACCTTC.

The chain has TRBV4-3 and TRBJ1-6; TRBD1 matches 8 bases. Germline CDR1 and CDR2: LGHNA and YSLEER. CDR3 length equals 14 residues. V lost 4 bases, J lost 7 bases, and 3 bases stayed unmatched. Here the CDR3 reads CASSRDRGNSPLHF. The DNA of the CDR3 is TGCGCCAGCAGCCGAGACAGGGGAAATTCACCCCTCCACTTT.

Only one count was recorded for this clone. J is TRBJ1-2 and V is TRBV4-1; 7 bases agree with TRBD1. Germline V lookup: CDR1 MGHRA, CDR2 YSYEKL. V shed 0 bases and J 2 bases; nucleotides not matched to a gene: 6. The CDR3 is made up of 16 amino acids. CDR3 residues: CASSQDRAGGNYGYTF. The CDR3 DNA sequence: TGCGCCAGCAGCCAAGATCGGGCAGGGGGGAACTATGGCTACACCTTC.

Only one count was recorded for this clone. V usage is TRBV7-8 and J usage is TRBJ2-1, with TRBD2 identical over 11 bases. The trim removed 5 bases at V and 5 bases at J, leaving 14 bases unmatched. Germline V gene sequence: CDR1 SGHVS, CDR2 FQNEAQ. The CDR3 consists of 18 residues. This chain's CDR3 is CASSIIFGSGGEDNEQFF. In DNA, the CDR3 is TGTGCCAGCAGCATAATCTTCGGTAGCGGGGGGGAAGACAATGAGCAGTTCTTC.

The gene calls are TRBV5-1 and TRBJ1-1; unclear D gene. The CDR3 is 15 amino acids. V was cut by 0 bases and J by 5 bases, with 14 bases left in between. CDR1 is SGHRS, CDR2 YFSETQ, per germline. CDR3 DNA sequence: TGCGCCAGCAGCTTGGACCCCCGGGTTCCTACTGAAGCTTTCTTT. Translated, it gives CASSLDPRVPTEAFF.

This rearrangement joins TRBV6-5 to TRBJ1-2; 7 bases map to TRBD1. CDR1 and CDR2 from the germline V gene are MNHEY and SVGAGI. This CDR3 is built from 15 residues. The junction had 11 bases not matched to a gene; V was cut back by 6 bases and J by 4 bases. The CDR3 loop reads CASSPGSGGSYGYTF. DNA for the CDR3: TGTGCCAGCAGCCCGGGGTCAGGGGGTAGCTATGGCTACACCTTC.

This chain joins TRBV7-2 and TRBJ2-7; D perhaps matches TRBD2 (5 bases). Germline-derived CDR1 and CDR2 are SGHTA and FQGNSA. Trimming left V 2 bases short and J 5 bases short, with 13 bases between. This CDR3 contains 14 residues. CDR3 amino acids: CASSLISVEDEQYF. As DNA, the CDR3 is TGTGCCAGCAGCTTAATCAGCGTGGAGGACGAGCAGTACTTC.